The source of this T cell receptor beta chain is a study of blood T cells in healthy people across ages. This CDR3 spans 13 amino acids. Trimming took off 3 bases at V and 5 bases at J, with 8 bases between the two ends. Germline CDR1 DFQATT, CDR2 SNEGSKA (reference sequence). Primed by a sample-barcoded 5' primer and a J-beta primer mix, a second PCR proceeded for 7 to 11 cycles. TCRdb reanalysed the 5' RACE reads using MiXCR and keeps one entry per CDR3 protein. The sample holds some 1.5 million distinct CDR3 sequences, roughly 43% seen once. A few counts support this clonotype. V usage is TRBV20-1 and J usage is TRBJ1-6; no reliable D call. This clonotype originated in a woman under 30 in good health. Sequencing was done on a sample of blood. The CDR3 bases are TGCAGTGCTAGTCCGGGAAATAATTCACCCCTCCACTTT. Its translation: CSASPGNNSPLHF.